These 22 T cell receptor beta chains came from one sample sequenced in a study of shared clonotypes between healthy human individuals. Using immunoSEQ multiplex PCR, the repertoire was profiled, and TCRdb retains in-frame clones only, with some absent. There are millions of clones in the sample; 90% to 95% occur only once, and about 0.37% lies in the top ten. Sequenced: naive CD4+ T cells from PBMCs. The subset was: CD45RA+ positively selected. These receptors were taken from a man in his late teens or twenties in good health. Some clones in this sample may be carry-over from other donors' samples.

Here the CDR3 DNA reads TGCGCCAGCAGCTCAGGGACAGCGCACAATGAGCAGTTCTTC. Translating gives CASSSGTAHNEQFF. V and J are TRBV5-1 and TRBJ2-1; 7 bases agree with TRBD1. Germline CDR1 is SGHRS and CDR2 is YFSETQ. The CDR3 is 14 residues long. V lost 3 bases to trimming and J lost 5 bases; unmatched junction nucleotides: 5.

This chain connects TRBV7-3 to TRBJ2-1, with D possibly being TRBD1 or TRBD2 (5 bases each). Looked up from germline, CDR1 is SGHTA and CDR2 is FQGTGA. The CDR3 is made up of 13 amino acids. Trimming removed 4 bases from V and 9 bases from J, with 13 bases in between. This CDR3 is CASSSGPMGEQFF. The DNA of the CDR3 is TGTGCCAGCAGCTCGGGGCCCATGGGTGAGCAGTTCTTC. The full variable domain, completed using reference TRBV7-3 and TRBJ2-1, is GAGVSQTPSNKVTEKGKYVELRCDPISGHTALYWYRQSLGQGPEFLIYFQGTGAADDSGLPNDRFFAVRPEGSVSTLKIQRTERGDSAVYLCASSSGPMGEQFFGPGTRLTVL.

This chain uses TRBV9 with TRBJ1-1, with D possibly TRBD1 on 5 matching bases. CDR1 SGDLS and CDR2 YYNGEE come from the germline V gene. This CDR3 contains 14 residues. V was clipped by 3 bases and J by 2 bases, with 11 bases between them. CDR3 sequence: CASSAGLFNTEAFF. In DNA form, the CDR3 reads TGTGCCAGCAGCGCGGGACTTTTCAACACTGAAGCTTTCTTT.

This clone was found a few times. This specimen includes other DNA sequences encoding the same CDR3. The chain recombines TRBV5-1 with TRBJ1-2, with D uncertain. This CDR3 is built from 12 residues. Germline lookup yields CDR1 SGHRS and CDR2 YFSETQ. Trimming left V 0 bases short and J 5 bases short, with 5 bases between. In nucleotides, the CDR3 is TGCGCCAGCAGCTTGGGCGGATATGGCTACACCTTC. Its protein is CASSLGGYGYTF.

The V call is TRBV18, the J call TRBJ1-2; 7 bases fit TRBD1. The CDR3 is 15 residues long. Germline V gene data show CDR1 as KGHSH and CDR2 as LQKENI. V was pared by 2 bases and J by 6 bases, with 9 bases of the junction left unmatched. The CDR3 sequence: CASSPIRAGGDGYTF. The CDR3 region has the DNA TGTGCCAGCTCACCAATTCGAGCAGGGGGAGATGGCTACACCTTC.

The CDR3 region has the DNA TGTGCCAGCACAAAATACAGGGGTGCGGACACCGGGGAGCTGTTTTTT. This codes for CASTKYRGADTGELFF. The chain employs TRBV27 and TRBJ2-2; TRBD1 aligns across 7 bases. From germline, CDR1 is MNHEY and CDR2 SMNVEV (reference sequence). The CDR3 contains 16 residues. The junction had 11 bases not matched to a gene; V was cut back by 7 bases and J by 3 bases.

The chain's CDR3 is CASSHRGLGETQYF. The CDR3 DNA reads as TGTGCCAGCAGCCACAGGGGGCTGGGAGAGACCCAGTACTTC. V gene TRBV7-8 combines with J gene TRBJ2-5, with 9 bases identical to TRBD1. The V gene end was trimmed by 5 bases and the J gene end by 4 bases; junction bases not matched to a gene: 5. Per germline, CDR1 SGHVS and CDR2 FQNEAQ. This CDR3 spans 14 amino acids.

J is TRBJ2-7 and V is TRBV6-1; 7 nucleotides agree with TRBD1. V shed 7 bases, J shed 0 bases, and the junction held 9 bases outside the gene matches. The CDR3 length is 15 residues. The germline CDR1 and CDR2 sequences are MNHNS and SASEGT. The CDR3 loop reads CASTRVGDSSYEQYF. Written as DNA, the CDR3 is TGTGCCAGCACCAGGGTGGGGGACAGCTCCTACGAGCAGTACTTC.

Here the CDR3 reads CASSYGTGTYNEQFF. The CDR3 DNA follows: TGTGCCAGCAGTTACGGCACGGGGACCTACAATGAGCAGTTCTTC. The chain recombines TRBV6-6 with TRBJ2-1; D perhaps matches TRBD2 (5 bases). CDR1 and CDR2 from the germline V gene are MNHNY and SVGAGI (reference sequence). This CDR3 contains 15 residues. V was clipped by 2 bases and J by 2 bases, with 10 bases between them.

J is TRBJ1-5 and V is TRBV28, with no clear D. The CDR3 runs to 10 residues. V lost 8 bases and J lost 9, with 8 bases in between. Germline lookup yields CDR1 MDHEN and CDR2 SYDVKM. Written as DNA, the CDR3 is TGTGCCAGCGGAACGTGGCCCCAGCATTTT. Amino acids: CASGTWPQHF.

A word on this clone: In the same sample, other DNA sequences code for this CDR3. The CDR3, as DNA: TGCGCCAGCAGCGGACAGAACACCGGGGAGCTGTTTTTT. Amino acids: CASSGQNTGELFF. This chain links TRBV5-1 with TRBJ2-2; perhaps TRBD1 as D (5 bases). Germline-derived CDR1 and CDR2 are SGHRS and YFSETQ. The CDR3 length is 13 residues. V shed 4 bases and J shed 1 base, with 5 bases lying between them.

This clone has a handful of counts. The V call is TRBV9, the J call TRBJ1-5; no definite D call. Germline V gives CDR1 SGDLS, CDR2 YYNGEE. The CDR3 loop spans 14 amino acids. The V gene lost 3 bases and the J gene lost 1 base, with 8 bases spanning the gap. CDR3 nucleotides: TGTGCCAGCAGCGAAGGGTCGAGCAATCAGCCCCAGCATTTT. Residues: CASSEGSSNQPQHF.

This rearrangement joins TRBV11-1 to TRBJ2-7, with D perhaps matching TRBD1 or TRBD2 (5 bases each). This CDR3 is built from 14 residues. V was trimmed by 5 bases and J by 0 bases, leaving 11 bases between them. The V gene's germline CDR1 is SGHAT and CDR2 FQDESV (reference sequence). CDR3 in amino acids: CASSLRDHSYEQYF. For the CDR3, the DNA is TGTGCCAGCAGCCTCCGGGACCACTCCTACGAGCAGTACTTC. The whole variable domain, filled in from reference TRBV11-1 and TRBJ2-7, reads EAEVAQSPRYKITEKSQAVAFWCDPISGHATLYWYRQILGQGPELLVQFQDESVVDDSQLPKDRFSAERLKGVDSTLKIQPAELGDSAMYLCASSLRDHSYEQYFGPGTRLTVT.

This chain links TRBV5-6 with TRBJ2-2; D uncertain. Per germline, CDR1 SGHDT and CDR2 YYEEEE. V gave up 0 bases and J gave up 6 bases, with 9 bases separating them. This CDR3 has 14 residues. CDR3 DNA: TGTGCCAGCAGCTTGGTGGGTAGGGCCGGGGAGCTGTTTTTT. Translation gives CASSLVGRAGELFF.

The chain links TRBV7-9 to TRBJ2-2; weak D call: TRBD2 (5 bases). V lost 5 bases to trimming and J lost 6 bases, with 16 bases between them. CDR1 SEHNR and CDR2 FQNEAQ come from the germline V gene (reference sequence). The CDR3 has 15 residues. The CDR3 nucleotides read TGTGCCAGCAGCCCACCGGACGGGCGGGCCGGGGAGCTGTTTTTT. Its protein is CASSPPDGRAGELFF.

The rearrangement links TRBV2 to TRBJ2-7; D is ambiguous. The CDR3 is 13 amino acids. Trimming took off 1 base at V and 6 bases at J, with 10 bases between the two ends. Germline-derived CDR1 and CDR2 are SNHLY and FYNNEI. As DNA, the CDR3 is TGTGCCAGCAGTGAAGGGACCCTCAGCGAGCAGTACTTC. Translating gives CASSEGTLSEQYF.

The J gene is TRBJ2-7, the V gene TRBV4-2, with D perhaps matching TRBD1 (5 bases). Germline assignment: CDR1 LGHNA and CDR2 YNFKEQ. The germline V and J ends were trimmed by 0 bases and 9 bases, with 12 bases remaining between them. The CDR3 loop spans 13 amino acids. The DNA for the CDR3 is TGTGCCAGCAGCCAAGATCGGTTAAGGGGGCAGTACTTC. It specifies CASSQDRLRGQYF.

With regard to this clone: The identical CDR3 is also encoded by other nucleotide sequences in the sample. The chain couples TRBV30 to TRBJ2-5; no firm D call. This CDR3 is built from 11 residues. V was pared by 1 base and J by 3 bases, with 3 bases between. Germline V CDR1 and CDR2: GTSNPN, SVGIG (reference sequence). Here the CDR3 reads CAWSAEETQYF. The CDR3 DNA is TGTGCCTGGAGTGCGGAAGAGACCCAGTACTTC.

The chain links TRBV7-8 to TRBJ1-2, with D perhaps matching TRBD1 (6 bases). Trimming removed 0 bases from V and 6 bases from J, with 14 bases in between. Germline V gene data show CDR1 as SGHVS and CDR2 as FQNEAQ. The CDR3 spans 15 residues. CDR3 amino acids: CASSLAEGGAHGYTF. In nucleotides, the CDR3 is TGTGCCAGCAGCTTAGCGGAAGGGGGGGCGCATGGCTACACCTTC.

V gene TRBV29-1 combines with J gene TRBJ1-1, with D uncertain. The CDR3 runs to 13 residues. The ends were cut back, 0 bases at V and 2 bases at J, with 7 bases in the middle. In germline, CDR1 is SQVTM, CDR2 ANQGSEA. CDR3 amino acids: CSVEEQSNTEAFF. The CDR3 DNA follows: TGCAGCGTTGAAGAACAGAGCAACACTGAAGCTTTCTTT.

This chain joins TRBV7-9 and TRBJ2-7; no clear D. The CDR3 totals 15 residues. From germline, CDR1 is SEHNR and CDR2 FQNEAQ (reference sequence). V lost 5 bases, J lost 0 bases, and 14 bases lay in between. The CDR3 sequence is CASSPRLVGSYEQYF. Written as DNA, the CDR3 is TGTGCCAGCAGCCCCCGGTTGGTCGGCTCCTACGAGCAGTACTTC.

This clone is a singleton in its sample. This chain uses TRBV5-4 with TRBJ2-3, with TRBD2 matching over 12 bases. Unmatched junction bases numbered 9, after V lost 7 bases and J lost 0 bases. Germline V gene lookup returns CDR1 SGHNT and CDR2 YYREEE (reference sequence). The CDR3 sequence is 17 residues long. DNA of the CDR3: TGTGCCAGCCATCTAGCGGGAGGGCTTATTAGCACAGATACGCAGTATTTT. As protein: CASHLAGGLISTDTQYF.